The rows below give T cell receptor beta chains drawn from one sample of a study of T cell responses to AZD1222 COVID-19 vaccine. Repertoires were generated with immunoSEQ multiplex PCR, while TCRdb's copy carries only in-frame clones and drops some. The sample shows under 150,000 clones, roughly 88% of them seen only once. Sequenced here: peripheral blood, sampled 28 days after the second AZD1222 dose. The receptor set was obtained from an adult who received the AZD1222 COVID-19 vaccine. CDR3s include the opening cysteine and the closing phenylalanine or tryptophan. The D gene is left open where the match is weak. Clone size is given for some rows only: seen once, a few or many times, or a class if the clone is expanded.

>TRBJ2-5|NA|NA|TRBV5-1
TGCGCCAGCAGCGGTACAGGGATGGAGACCCAGTACTTC
CASSGTGMETQYF
>TRBJ2-1|NA|TRBD2|TRBV6-1
TGTGCCAGCAGTGAATGGACTAGCGGAGGCAATGAGCAGTTCTTC
CASSEWTSGGNEQFF
>TRBJ2-5|NA|NA|TRBV7-9
TGTGCCAGCAGCTATGGCCAAGAGACCCAGTACTTC
CASSYGQETQYF
>TRBJ1-2|NA|NA|TRBV6-1
TGTGCCAGCAGTGAATCGTTTGGACGGCGTTCCACCTTC
CASSESFGRRSTF
>TRBJ2-1|NA|NA|TRBV11-3
TGTGCCAGCAGCTTTCGGAGGGGGGGAGTAGATGAGCAGTTCTTC
CASSFRRGGVDEQFF
>TRBJ2-1|NA|TRBD2|TRBV7-7
TGTGCTAGCAGCTTAGCAGCGGGGGGGAGGAATGAGCAGTTCTTC
CASSLAAGGRNEQFF
>TRBJ1-6|NA|NA|TRBV7-6
TGTGCCAGCAGCTTAGAGGGAGGGAGGACCTATAATTCACCCCTCCACTTT
CASSLEGGRTYNSPLHF
>TRBJ1-3|few|NA|TRBV10-3
TGTGCCATCAGTGGCAGGGGTCTTAGTGGAAACACCATATATTTT
CAISGRGLSGNTIYF
>TRBJ2-5|NA|TRBD2|TRBV7-6
TGTGCCAGCAGCTTAGGGAGCGGGAGAGAGACCCAGTACTTC
CASSLGSGRETQYF
>TRBJ2-1|NA|TRBD2|TRBV7-2
TGTGCCAGCTCTCCCCAGCGGGGGGGCCCCAGGGAGCAGTTCTTC
CASSPQRGGPREQFF
>TRBJ1-1|NA|NA|TRBV11-2
TGTGCCAGCAGCCTGGCGGTAGGGAACACTGAAGCTTTCTTT
CASSLAVGNTEAFF
>TRBJ2-5|NA|TRBD2|TRBV27
TGTGCCAGCAGTCTAAGACTAGCGGGGGTCCAAGAGACCCAGTACTTC
CASSLRLAGVQETQYF
>TRBJ2-4|NA|TRBD1|TRBV15
TGTGCCACCAGCTTCGACCGGGACAGGGCCCAGATCGGGTACTTC
CATSFDRDRAQIGYF
>TRBJ1-4|NA|TRBD1|TRBV9
TGTGCCAGCAGCGGAGCTCCCCGGGACAGATCTACAACTAATGAAAAACTGTTTTTT
CASSGAPRDRSTTNEKLFF
>TRBJ1-6|NA|NA|TRBV5-5
TGTGCCAGCAGCTTGGAGGGGTCCTATAATTCACCCCTCCACTTT
CASSLEGSYNSPLHF
>TRBJ1-4|NA|TRBD1|TRBV18
TGTGCCAGCTCACCCCCGGGACAGGGGGAAAAACTGTTTTTT
CASSPPGQGEKLFF
>TRBJ2-3|NA|NA|TRBV6-5
TGTGCCAGCCGAAGGGCAGATACGCAGTATTTT
CASRRADTQYF
>TRBJ1-1|NA|NA|TRBV6-5
TGTGCCAGCAGCATCCAGATGTTCACTGAAGCTTTCTTT
CASSIQMFTEAFF
>TRBJ1-2|NA|TRBD1|TRBV4-2
TGTGCCAGCAGCCAATTGGGGACAGGGCTTAACTATGGCTACACCTTC
CASSQLGTGLNYGYTF
>TRBJ2-3|few|NA|TRBV5-1
TGCGCCAGCAGCATTTCGTTTGGGCTGCCGTCGGGCACAGATACGCAGTATTTT
CASSISFGLPSGTDTQYF
>TRBJ1-4|NA|NA|TRBV10-2
TGCGCCAGCAGTGTTTCTGCAACTAATGAAAAACTGTTTTTT
CASSVSATNEKLFF
>TRBJ2-5|NA|TRBD2|TRBV4-3
TGCGCCAGCAGCCAAGATCGCCTAGCGGAAGAGACCCAGTACTTC
CASSQDRLAEETQYF
>TRBJ1-1|NA|NA|TRBV29-1
TGCAGCGTTTTACAGGGAGGAATCACTGAAGCTTTCTTT
CSVLQGGITEAFF
>TRBJ1-2|NA|NA|TRBV19
TGTGCCAGTAGAAACGATCCAGGGTCTGGCTACACCTTC
CASRNDPGSGYTF
>TRBJ2-2|NA|NA|TRBV5-6
TGTGCCAGCAGCGCCATGGGGACCGGGGAGCTGTTTTTT
CASSAMGTGELFF
>TRBJ2-3|once|TRBD1|TRBV2
TGTGCCAGCGGAAGGACAGGGGGGCTGGATACGCAGTATTTT
CASGRTGGLDTQYF
>TRBJ2-5|NA|TRBD1|TRBV10-1
TGCGCCAGCAGTGAGTCGAGGGGGACAGGGGGACAAGAGACCCAGTACTTC
CASSESRGTGGQETQYF
>TRBJ2-6|NA|NA|TRBV4-1
TGCGCCAGCGTATCCCAAGTTGGAGTCCTGACTTTC
CASVSQVGVLTF
>TRBJ1-5|NA|NA|TRBV5-6
TGTGCCAGCAGCCTTGGGTTGACGGGGAGCAATCAGCCCCAGCATTTT
CASSLGLTGSNQPQHF
>TRBJ1-1|NA|NA|TRBV3-1/TRBV3-2
TGTGCCAGCAGCCTACCGCAGTCAACAGGGAAGACTGAAGCTTTCTTT
CASSLPQSTGKTEAFF
>TRBJ1-3|NA|NA|TRBV5-1
TGCGCCAGCAGCTCAAGTCCGTCGGATGGAAACACCATATATTTT
CASSSSPSDGNTIYF
>TRBJ2-6|NA|NA|TRBV4-3
TGCGCCAGCAGCCAAGTAGGTGAACGGCAGGATGTCCTGACTTTC
CASSQVGERQDVLTF
>TRBJ2-3|NA|NA|TRBV6-5
TGTGCCGCCAAGAGGGATCGGGGTAGCACAGATACGCAGTATTTT
CAAKRDRGSTDTQYF
>TRBJ2-1|NA|TRBD1|TRBV29-1
TGCAGCGTTGGACAGGGGGTGGATGAGCAGTTCTTC
CSVGQGVDEQFF
>TRBJ2-1|NA|NA|TRBV5-5
TGTGCCAGCAGCTTAAGACGGTGGGAATCCTACAATGAGCAGTTCTTC
CASSLRRWESYNEQFF
>TRBJ1-2|once|NA|TRBV18
TGTGCCAGCTCACCACTCGGACAGAACTATGGCTACACCTTC
CASSPLGQNYGYTF
>TRBJ2-7|NA|NA|TRBV5-1
TGCGCCAGCAGCTTAGGGGGGACTTCCTACGAGCAGTACTTC
CASSLGGTSYEQYF
>TRBJ2-3|NA|NA|TRBV18
TGTGCCAGCTCCCTGAGCAGGGGAGATACGCAGTATTTT
CASSLSRGDTQYF
>TRBJ1-5|NA|NA|TRBV28
TGTGCCAGCACTTGGGGTAGCAATCAGCCCCAGCATTTT
CASTWGSNQPQHF
>TRBJ2-5|NA|NA|TRBV11-2
TGTGCCAGCAGCCATAGGGGACCCGAAGAGACCCAGTACTTC
CASSHRGPEETQYF
>TRBJ2-5|NA|NA|TRBV28
TGTGCCAGCAGTTCCCTCGGAGGGGGCGGGGAGACCCAGTACTTC
CASSSLGGGGETQYF
>TRBJ1-3|NA|TRBD1|TRBV6-1
TGTGCCAGCAGTGAGGAGGGGGCAAATGGAAACACCATATATTTT
CASSEEGANGNTIYF
>TRBJ2-3|NA|NA|TRBV11-3
TGTGCCAGCAGCTTAGGGGGGCAGGGCACAGATACGCAGTATTTT
CASSLGGQGTDTQYF
>TRBJ1-2|once|NA|TRBV5-8
TGTGCCAGCAGCTTGGAAGGATATTATGGCTACACCTTC
CASSLEGYYGYTF
>TRBJ1-6|NA|NA|TRBV6-6
TGTGCCAGCAGTCTCCCAGGTCTGCCGCCCGGCTCCTATAATTCACCCCTCCACTTT
CASSLPGLPPGSYNSPLHF
>TRBJ1-6|NA|NA|TRBV3-1/TRBV3-2
TGTGCCAGCAGCCAAGAGGACGGAGCCCTCCACTTT
CASSQEDGALHF
>TRBJ1-5|once|NA|TRBV2
TGTGCCAGCAGTAGCGTGGGAAGCAATCAGCCCCAGCATTTT
CASSSVGSNQPQHF
>TRBJ1-1|NA|NA|TRBV2
TGTGCCAGCGAGAAGCTCAGGGACACTGAAGCTTTCTTT
CASEKLRDTEAFF
>TRBJ1-6|NA|NA|TRBV28
TGTGCCGCCAACAGAGGGTTGAATTCACCCCTCCACTTT
CAANRGLNSPLHF
>TRBJ1-2|NA|NA|TRBV3-1/TRBV3-2
TGTGCCAGCAGCCACCTAGACAGTGACGGTGGCTACACCTTC
CASSHLDSDGGYTF
>TRBJ2-2|NA|NA|TRBV27
TGTGCCAGCAGTTCGTTCTGGGCCACCGGGGAGCTGTTTTTT
CASSSFWATGELFF
>TRBJ1-3|NA|TRBD1|TRBV3-1/TRBV3-2
TGTGCCAGCAGCCAAGGGGACAGGGTTTCCGTTTCTGGAAACACCATATATTTT
CASSQGDRVSVSGNTIYF
>TRBJ1-5|NA|NA|TRBV28
TGTGCCAGCACCGGGGGAGGCAAGCCCCAGCATTTT
CASTGGGKPQHF
>TRBJ2-6|NA|NA|TRBV9
TGTGCCAGCAGCGACTCTGGGGCCAACGTCCTGACTTTC
CASSDSGANVLTF
>TRBJ2-1|few|NA|TRBV19
TGTGCCAGTAGTATCCTCTCTACCCCCTACAATGAGCAGTTCTTC
CASSILSTPYNEQFF